This entry lists 20 T cell receptor beta chains sequenced from one sample in a study of regulatory dendritic cells for organ transplantation. Some clones are missing from TCRdb's copy, which holds only in-frame ones; the method was immunoSEQ multiplex PCR. The sample has 28,000 or so clones; roughly 80% are singletons. The sequenced material came from naive CD4+ T cells from blood. Regarding subset: CD45RA+ naive T cells. The receptors here all came from a human donor in good health.

The chain joins TRBV15 to TRBJ2-3, with TRBD2 matching over 7 bases. The length of the CDR3 is 15 residues. With V trimmed by 3 bases and J by 3 bases, 6 bases remained unmatched. CDR1 is LNHNV, CDR2 YYDKDF, per germline (reference sequence). CDR3 sequence reads: CATSRGGAGTDTQYF. The CDR3 DNA reads as TGTGCCACCAGCAGGGGAGGGGCAGGGACAGATACGCAGTATTTT. The full variable domain, completed using reference TRBV15 and TRBJ2-3, is DAMVIQNPRYQVTQFGKPVTLSCSQTLNHNVMYWYQQKSSQAPKLLFHYYDKDFNNEADTPDNFQSRRPNTSFCFLDIRSPGLGDTAMYLCATSRGGAGTDTQYFGPGTRLTVL.

This chain joins TRBV21-1 and TRBJ2-3; the DNA was not used to check the table's D call, TRBD2. TRBV21-1 is designated a pseudogene. The CDR3 is 15 residues long. CDR3 residues: CASSERLAGTDTQYF. The CDR3 DNA reads as TGTGCCAGCAGCGAGAGACTAGCGGGGACAGATACGCAGTATTTT.

The V and J genes are TRBV11-3 and TRBJ2-7; TRBD1 matches 7 bases. The CDR3 runs to 14 residues. The J segment lost 0 bases and the V segment lost 5 bases, leaving 4 bases of the junction unmatched. Germline lookup yields CDR1 SGHNT and CDR2 YENEEA. The CDR3 sequence: CASSRDSSSYEQYF. The CDR3 DNA sequence: TGTGCCAGCAGCCGGGACAGTTCCTCCTACGAGCAGTACTTC.

J is TRBJ2-2 and V is TRBV2, with D possibly matching TRBD2 (5 bases). The CDR3 length is 14 residues. The V and J ends lost 7 bases and 7 bases respectively, with 16 bases between them. Germline-derived CDR1 and CDR2 are SNHLY and FYNNEI. The CDR3 loop reads CASKPAAVSGELFF. The CDR3 DNA is TGTGCCAGCAAACCAGCGGCAGTAAGCGGGGAGCTGTTTTTT.

The count of this clone is one. The CDR3 DNA is TGCGCCAGCAGCTTGGAGCCAGGGGGCAGGGGTGGCTACACCTTC. Translation gives CASSLEPGGRGGYTF. The gene calls are TRBV5-1 and TRBJ1-2, with 8 nucleotides matching TRBD1. CDR1 and CDR2 (germline): SGHRS, YFSETQ. The CDR3 spans 15 residues. The ends lost 0 bases at V and 7 bases at J; junction bases unmatched: 8.

The chain combines TRBV5-4 with TRBJ1-1, with TRBD1 as a possible D gene (6 bases). The CDR3 consists of 16 residues. V lost 0 bases and J lost 1, with 13 bases in between. CDR1 and CDR2 from the germline V gene are SGHNT and YYREEE (reference sequence). Here the CDR3 reads CASSLGRGLQNTEAFF. The CDR3 DNA is TGTGCCAGCAGCTTGGGCAGGGGCCTCCAGAACACTGAAGCTTTCTTT.

This sequence joins TRBV2 and TRBJ2-7, with 8 nucleotides matching TRBD1. Germline CDR1 and CDR2: SNHLY and FYNNEI. This CDR3 region has 13 residues. The trim removed 8 bases at V and 2 bases at J, leaving 5 bases unmatched. The CDR3 region has the DNA TGTGCCAGCTCGACAGGGGTCGCCTACGAGCAGTACTTC. Translating gives CASSTGVAYEQYF.

The rearrangement joins TRBV19 to TRBJ2-3, with 12 bases aligning to TRBD2. Per germline, CDR1 LNHDA and CDR2 SQIVND (reference sequence). J lost 6 bases, V lost 3 bases, and 7 bases had no gene match. The CDR3 contains 16 residues. The DNA of the CDR3 is TGTGCCAGTAGTATGAGGACTAGCGGGGCTGGGGATACGCAGTATTTT. Translated: CASSMRTSGAGDTQYF.

The chain employs TRBV5-1 and TRBJ2-5; 8 bases fit TRBD1. Trimming at V came to 4 bases and at J to 3 bases, leaving 11 bases not matched to a gene. The CDR3 runs 16 residues. Looked up from germline, CDR1 is SGHRS and CDR2 is YFSETQ. In nucleotides, the CDR3 is TGCGCCAGCAGCCTTTTCGGTCCGGGACAGGAAGAGACCCAGTACTTC. As protein: CASSLFGPGQEETQYF.

The chain combines TRBV7-9 with TRBJ1-2; TRBD1 matches at 11 bases. With 2 bases clipped from V and 4 bases from J, the junction kept 12 bases outside the gene matches. CDR3 length: 18 residues. Germline V gene lookup returns CDR1 SEHNR and CDR2 FQNEAQ (reference sequence). The chain's CDR3 is CASSLTRTGGGSVYGYTF. The CDR3 bases are TGTGCCAGCAGCTTAACGAGGACAGGGGGCGGCAGCGTCTATGGCTACACCTTC.

The chain is built from TRBV2 and TRBJ2-7; 12 bases fit TRBD1. V gave up 8 bases and J gave up 4 bases; unmatched junction bases: 12. The CDR3 totals 16 residues. Germline loops: CDR1 SNHLY, CDR2 FYNNEI. The DNA for the CDR3 is TGTGCCAGCGGAAAGGGGGGACAGGGGGCCATATACGAGCAGTACTTC. This translates into CASGKGGQGAIYEQYF.

V and J are TRBV6-5 and TRBJ1-1; 10 bases map to TRBD1. The CDR3 length is 14 residues. The germline V gene has CDR1 MNHEY and CDR2 SVGAGI. V was pared by 6 bases and J by 7 bases, with 8 bases of the junction left unmatched. This CDR3 reads CASRRGTGAVEAFF. CDR3 sequence (DNA): TGTGCCAGCAGACGTGGGACAGGGGCGGTTGAAGCTTTCTTT.

The chain combines TRBV5-1 with TRBJ2-5; 7 nucleotides agree with TRBD2. V was pared by 1 base and J by 4 bases, with 4 bases of the junction left unmatched. Germline V gene sequence: CDR1 SGHRS, CDR2 YFSETQ. This CDR3 contains 14 residues. The CDR3 is CASSLRLATETQYF. In DNA, the CDR3 is TGCGCCAGCAGCTTGAGACTAGCCACAGAGACCCAGTACTTC.

J is TRBJ1-2 and V is TRBV5-1; D is unresolved. With 4 bases removed from V and 3 bases from J, the gap between germline ends came to 13 bases. The germline V gene has CDR1 SGHRS and CDR2 YFSETQ. This CDR3 comprises 14 residues. The CDR3 here is CASSRGGGDYGYTF. The CDR3 nucleotides read TGCGCCAGCAGCCGGGGAGGAGGAGACTATGGCTACACCTTC. Together with reference TRBV5-1 and TRBJ1-2, the CDR3 gives the full variable domain: KAGVTQTPRYLIKTRGQQVTLSCSPISGHRSVSWYQQTPGQGLQFLFEYFSETQRNKGNFPGRFSGRQFSNSRSEMNVSTLELGDSALYLCASSRGGGDYGYTFGSGTRLTVV.

The gene calls are TRBV9 and TRBJ2-3, with TRBD1 matching over 9 bases. V shed 7 bases and J 3 bases; nucleotides not matched to a gene: 6. Germline-derived CDR1 and CDR2 are SGDLS and YYNGEE. The CDR3 sequence is 14 residues long. CDR3 residues: CASGRDRETDTQYF. The DNA for the CDR3 is TGTGCCAGCGGGAGGGACAGGGAGACAGATACGCAGTATTTT.

The chain joins TRBV11-3 to TRBJ1-2, with TRBD1 identical over 8 bases. CDR3 size: 15 residues. J was trimmed by 0 bases and V by 5 bases; bases with no gene match: 5. Germline V gives CDR1 SGHNT, CDR2 YENEEA. The CDR3 coding sequence is TGTGCCAGCAGCCCCGGGACAGGCACTAACTATGGCTACACCTTC. This gives the protein CASSPGTGTNYGYTF.

This clone turned up a few times. The gene calls are TRBV5-6 and TRBJ2-3, with 11 bases that match TRBD2. V was clipped by 4 bases and J by 4 bases; unmatched bases: 2. CDR3 length: 14 residues. CDR1 is SGHDT and CDR2 is YYEEEE in the germline V gene. CDR3 DNA sequence: TGTGCCAGCAGCCTACTAGCGGGGGCAGATACGCAGTATTTT. It codes for CASSLLAGADTQYF.

This chain connects TRBV19 to TRBJ1-2; D remains ambiguous. Germline lookup yields CDR1 LNHDA and CDR2 SQIVND (reference sequence). The CDR3 contains 12 residues. Trimming shortened V by 5 bases and J by 2 bases, and 6 bases separated the two germline ends. The DNA of the CDR3 is TGTGCCAGTAGTTTACAGAACTATGGCTACACCTTC. This gives the protein CASSLQNYGYTF. Looking up the rest from reference TRBV19 and TRBJ1-2 gives the full variable domain: DGGITQSPKYLFRKEGQNVTLSCEQNLNHDAMYWYRQDPGQGLRLIYYSQIVNDFQKGDIAEGYSVSREKKESFPLTVTSAQKNPTAFYLCASSLQNYGYTFGSGTRLTVV.

The rearrangement joins TRBV19 to TRBJ2-2, with D hard to call. Germline V gene sequence: CDR1 LNHDA, CDR2 SQIVND (reference sequence). V was trimmed by 6 bases and J by 2 bases, leaving 10 bases between them. CDR3 length: 14 residues. CDR3: CASRASPNTGELFF. CDR3 nucleotides: TGTGCCAGTAGGGCCTCCCCTAACACCGGGGAGCTGTTTTTT.

The rearrangement links TRBV6-6 to TRBJ1-2; TRBD1 is a possible D gene (6 bases). CDR1 and CDR2 from the germline V gene are MNHNY and SVGAGI (reference sequence). Between the trimmed V and J ends, which lost 6 bases and 0 bases, there was a span of 11 bases. This CDR3 contains 14 residues. CDR3 DNA sequence: TGTGCCAGCAGCCTAGGGGGAGCTAACTATGGCTACACCTTC. It codes for CASSLGGANYGYTF.